The 20 T cell receptor beta chains reported below all come from one sample, sequenced in a study of cytomegalovirus exposure and HLA in healthy donors. The PCR contained 60 Vbeta and 13 Jbeta primers. Produced via immunoSEQ multiplex PCR; TCRdb's table is partial and in-frame only. The table lists about 180,000 clones, 75% to 85% of them singletons. The material sequenced was PBMCs. These receptor sequences come from a man in his late teens or twenties in good health and CMV-seronegative.

V is TRBV7-2 and J is TRBJ2-3; TRBD2 might be the D (6 bases). Germline V gene lookup returns CDR1 SGHTA and CDR2 FQGNSA. The CDR3 has 14 residues. The V end lost 7 bases, the J end lost 2 bases, and 13 bases lay between the germline ends. The CDR3 region has the DNA TGTGCCAGCAACCCCCCGGGAGCCACAGATACGCAGTATTTT. This codes for CASNPPGATDTQYF.

The J gene is TRBJ1-3, the V gene TRBV4-1; D gene uncertain. V lost 0 bases and J 0 bases, leaving 15 bases between the germline ends. This CDR3 has 18 amino acids. CDR1 and CDR2 (germline): MGHRA, YSYEKL. The CDR3 loop is CASSQDRSRTLSGNTIYF. CDR3 sequence (DNA): TGCGCCAGCAGCCAAGATAGAAGCCGTACCCTCTCTGGAAACACCATATATTTT.

The chain carries TRBV19 and TRBJ2-3, with D perhaps matching TRBD1 (6 bases). Trimming pared 9 bases from V and 0 bases from J, leaving 16 bases between. Germline V gene lookup returns CDR1 LNHDA and CDR2 SQIVND (reference sequence). CDR3 length: 15 residues. CDR3 residues: CASQGDRSSTDTQYF. The CDR3 region has the DNA TGTGCCAGCCAAGGAGACAGGTCTAGCACAGATACGCAGTATTTT. Full variable domain (outside the CDR3, taken from reference TRBV19 and TRBJ2-3): DGGITQSPKYLFRKEGQNVTLSCEQNLNHDAMYWYRQDPGQGLRLIYYSQIVNDFQKGDIAEGYSVSREKKESFPLTVTSAQKNPTAFYLCASQGDRSSTDTQYFGPGTRLTVL.

This chain joins TRBV9 and TRBJ2-7; tentative D call: TRBD1 (6 bases). Germline V gene sequence: CDR1 SGDLS, CDR2 YYNGEE. The V gene lost 4 bases and the J gene lost 6 bases, with 14 bases spanning the gap. This CDR3 has 13 residues. This chain's CDR3 is CASSTTGIGEQYF. The CDR3 bases are TGTGCCAGCAGCACCACAGGGATTGGCGAGCAGTACTTC.

J is TRBJ2-7 and V is TRBV25-1; perhaps TRBD2 as D (6 bases). Germline V lookup: CDR1 MGHDK, CDR2 SYGVNS. The CDR3 covers 16 residues. V lost 4 bases to trimming and J lost 7 bases, with 23 bases between them. This CDR3 reads CASSGNRDSRRTEQYF. Written as DNA, the CDR3 is TGTGCCAGCAGTGGAAACCGGGACTCCCGGAGGACGGAGCAGTACTTC.

In nucleotides, the CDR3 is TGTGCCAGCTCATCCCAGACAGTGAGTGGGTCTGGAAACACCATATATTTT. This codes for CASSSQTVSGSGNTIYF. The chain employs TRBV18 and TRBJ1-3, with a tentative D call TRBD1 (5 bases). The CDR3 has 17 amino acids. Trimming pared 5 bases from V and 1 base from J, leaving 18 bases between. The germline CDR1 and CDR2 sequences are KGHSH and LQKENI.

The chain is built from TRBV9 and TRBJ1-2; TRBD1 agrees at 10 bases. There are 14 residues in the CDR3. The germline V gene encodes CDR1 SGDLS and CDR2 YYNGEE. Trimming took 4 bases from V and 6 from J; bases not matched to a gene: 6. The CDR3 DNA is TGTGCCAGCAGCAGGGACAGGGGTTTCGATGGCTACACCTTC. Translated, it gives CASSRDRGFDGYTF.

This clone was found a few times. The chain recombines TRBV7-9 with TRBJ1-5; maybe TRBD1 (5 bases). Germline V CDR1 and CDR2: SEHNR, FQNEAQ (reference sequence). This CDR3 is built from 14 residues. Trimming stripped 3 bases from V and 4 bases from J, with 10 bases between. CDR3 sequence reads: CASSFGASNQPQHF. Here the CDR3 DNA reads TGTGCCAGCAGCTTTGGGGCCTCAAATCAGCCCCAGCATTTT.

This clone was picked up a small number of times. The chain links TRBV5-1 to TRBJ2-5; weak D call: TRBD2 (5 bases). Germline V gene data show CDR1 as SGHRS and CDR2 as YFSETQ. This CDR3 contains 17 residues. V lost 0 bases to trimming and J lost 4 bases, with 19 bases between them. The CDR3 region has the DNA TGCGCCAGCAGCTTGGGTTCGCTAGCAGGAATTGGAGAGACCCAGTACTTC. Encoded protein: CASSLGSLAGIGETQYF.

This sequence joins TRBV7-3 and TRBJ2-5; D is uncertain. The ends were cut back, 1 base at V and 5 bases at J, with 11 bases in the middle. Per germline, CDR1 SGHTA and CDR2 FQGTGA. The CDR3 loop spans 14 amino acids. For the CDR3, the DNA is TGTGCCAGCAGCTTAATCCTTCCCGTTGAGACCCAGTACTTC. This encodes CASSLILPVETQYF.

This clone occurred once. Compared with germline, one end of the junction differs, possibly owing to a read error. CDR3 sequence (DNA): TGTGCCAGCAGCTTAGGAGATGCAAGGGAGTTC. Translation: CASSLGDAREF. The genes are TRBV7-6 and TRBJ2-7; weak D call: TRBD2 (5 bases). Germline V CDR1 and CDR2: SGHVS, FNYEAQ. This CDR3 has 11 amino acids.

DNA for the CDR3: TGTGCCAGCAGCACCACCCGGGACTCCGTAGACGAGCAGTACTTC. It yields the protein CASSTTRDSVDEQYF. The gene calls are TRBV9 and TRBJ2-7; TRBD2 might be the D (6 bases). Germline CDR1 SGDLS, CDR2 YYNGEE. This CDR3 comprises 15 residues. V lost 4 bases and J 5 bases, leaving 19 bases between the germline ends.

The chain combines TRBV5-6 with TRBJ1-1; 9 bases match TRBD1. Germline assignment: CDR1 SGHDT and CDR2 YYEEEE. This CDR3 is 14 amino acids long. With V trimmed by 5 bases and J by 6 bases, 8 bases remained unmatched. For the CDR3, the DNA is TGTGCCAGCAGACCTGGACAGGGGAAGGCTGAAGCTTTCTTT. Its translation: CASRPGQGKAEAFF.

V is TRBV7-9 and J is TRBJ2-7; D is uncertain. The germline gives CDR1 SEHNR, CDR2 FQNEAQ (reference sequence). Trimming took off 5 bases at V and 2 bases at J, with 7 bases between the two ends. The CDR3 consists of 12 residues. CDR3 sequence (DNA): TGTGCCAGCAGCCCTACCCCCTACGAGCAGTACTTC. Translating it yields CASSPTPYEQYF.

The rearrangement uses TRBV7-9 and TRBJ2-7; a possible D gene is TRBD2 (5 bases). V was pared by 5 bases and J by 3 bases, with 17 bases between. Per the germline V gene, CDR1 is SEHNR and CDR2 is FQNEAQ (reference sequence). This CDR3 comprises 15 residues. The CDR3 reads CASSPLSGGLYEQYF. The CDR3 bases are TGTGCCAGCAGCCCTCTGAGTGGCGGACTCTACGAGCAGTACTTC.

This clone was seen a handful of times. The chain recombines TRBV30 with TRBJ2-1; 12 bases align to TRBD2. Germline assignment: CDR1 GTSNPN and CDR2 SVGIG (reference sequence). This CDR3 is built from 20 residues. Trimming cost V 0 bases and J 4 bases; bases outside gene matches: 16. The CDR3 DNA follows: TGTGCCTGGAGTGTACGGGAACTAGCGGGAGGACTTCAACTTTACAATGAGCAGTTCTTC. Residues: CAWSVRELAGGLQLYNEQFF.

The V call is TRBV9, the J call TRBJ1-4; 7 positions agree with TRBD1. The length of the CDR3 is 16 residues. Germline assignment: CDR1 SGDLS and CDR2 YYNGEE. Trimming at V came to 1 base and at J to 8 bases, leaving 11 bases not matched to a gene. CDR3 protein: CASSVHAGGGVEKLFF. In nucleotides, the CDR3 is TGTGCCAGCAGCGTACATGCCGGAGGGGGCGTCGAAAAACTGTTTTTT. The whole variable domain, remainder taken from reference TRBV9 and TRBJ1-4, is DSGVTQTPKHLITATGQRVTLRCSPRSGDLSVYWYQQSLDQGLQFLIQYYNGEERAKGNILERFSAQQFPDLHSELNLSSLELGDSALYFCASSVHAGGGVEKLFFGSGTQLSVL.

The chain uses TRBV19 and TRBJ2-1; 15 bases agree with TRBD2. Losses at the gene ends were 3 bases for V and 9 bases for J; bases not matched to a gene: 9. From germline, CDR1 is LNHDA and CDR2 SQIVND (reference sequence). The CDR3 runs 17 residues. The CDR3 region is CASSMYAGLAGGGEQFF. In DNA, the CDR3 is TGTGCCAGTAGTATGTATGCCGGACTAGCGGGGGGGGGTGAGCAGTTCTTC.

The J gene is TRBJ2-2, the V gene TRBV6-6; 9 nucleotides align to TRBD1. The CDR3 is 16 amino acids. The V segment lost 0 bases and the J segment 5 bases; nucleotides outside the gene matches: 4. Germline loops: CDR1 MNHNY, CDR2 SVGAGI (reference sequence). CDR3 in amino acids: CASSYSPGTGTGELFF. In nucleotides, the CDR3 is TGTGCCAGCAGTTACTCGCCCGGGACAGGGACCGGGGAGCTGTTTTTT.

The chain links TRBV5-6 to TRBJ1-4; the D gene is possibly TRBD1 (6 bases). Germline V gene lookup returns CDR1 SGHDT and CDR2 YYEEEE. This CDR3 has 15 amino acids. V was cut by 4 bases and J by 4 bases, with 14 bases left in between. The CDR3 region is CASSPRGRGNEKLFF. The CDR3 DNA reads TGTGCCAGCAGCCCCCGGGGCAGGGGTAATGAAAAACTGTTTTTT.